A selection of T cell receptor beta chains follows, all from one sample in a study of T cells in Graves' hyperthyroidism and ophthalmopathy. TCRdb re-derived calls from the multiplex PCR reads in MiXCR, one entry per CDR3 protein. The sample yields under 400,000 distinct CDR3 sequences, approximately 22% seen once. The sample was blood. Source of these receptors: a woman aged 45-59 years with Graves' hyperthyroidism. CDR3s include the opening cysteine and the closing phenylalanine or tryptophan. The D gene is left open where the match is weak. Size is omitted from some rows. Given values are once, few, many or a class for expanded clones.

TRBV25-1,-,-,TRBJ1-6,CASSSNQRSPLHF,TGTGCCAGCAGTTCAAATCAGAGGTCACCCCTCCACTTT
TRBV18,-,many,TRBJ2-7,CASSPQQTYEQYF,TGTGCCAGCTCACCCCAGCAAACCTACGAGCAGTACTTC
TRBV28,-,-,TRBJ2-1,CASSSRLNEQFF,TGTGCCAGCAGTTCGCGACTTAATGAGCAGTTCTTC
TRBV3-1,-,many,TRBJ2-2,CASSPARGLGGELFF,TGTGCCAGCAGCCCGGCCCGGGGGCTAGGCGGGGAGCTGTTTTTT
TRBV4-1,-,many,TRBJ1-6,CASSLRGWDNSPLHF,TGCGCCAGCAGCCTTCGGGGGTGGGATAATTCACCCCTCCACTTT
TRBV27,-,few,TRBJ1-2,CASGPGQNYGYTF,TGTGCCAGCGGTCCGGGACAAAACTATGGCTACACCTTC
TRBV5-1,TRBD2,-,TRBJ2-1,CASKRLAGDRTNEQFF,TGCGCCAGCAAAAGACTAGCGGGAGACCGAACGAATGAGCAGTTCTTC
TRBV4-1,TRBD2,-,TRBJ2-1,CASSAPRRGGLFTEQFF,TGCGCCAGCAGCGCCCCTAGGCGGGGGGGCCTTTTTACTGAGCAGTTCTTC
TRBV5-1,-,-,TRBJ1-1,CASSPRDPNTEAFF,TGCGCCAGCAGTCCGCGGGATCCGAACACTGAAGCTTTCTTT
TRBV27,-,many,TRBJ1-6,CASSSSLTPLHF,TGTGCCAGCAGTTCCTCACTGACACCCCTCCACTTT
TRBV10-3,-,few,TRBJ2-1,CAISESSRANEQFF,TGTGCCATCAGTGAGTCGAGTAGGGCCAATGAGCAGTTCTTC
TRBV11-1,TRBD1,-,TRBJ2-5,CASSLGQGSETQYF,TGTGCCAGCAGCTTAGGACAGGGGAGCGAGACCCAGTACTTC
TRBV13,TRBD1,-,TRBJ1-2,CASSSDRGSYGYTF,TGTGCCAGCAGCTCCGACAGGGGGAGCTATGGCTACACCTTC
TRBV5-6,-,-,TRBJ1-2,CASSLSRVNYGYTF,TGTGCCAGCAGCTTGTCCAGGGTTAACTATGGCTACACCTTC
TRBV7-6,TRBD1,-,TRBJ2-1,CASSLVSGTGGSGEQFF,TGTGCCAGCAGCTTAGTTTCTGGGACAGGGGGGTCGGGTGAGCAGTTCTTC
TRBV7-9,-,many,TRBJ2-7,CASSLFEGSGEQYF,TGTGCCAGCAGCTTATTTGAAGGGTCCGGCGAGCAGTACTTC
TRBV12-3/TRBV12-4,-,many,TRBJ2-3,CASSARSFSTDTQYF,TGTGCCAGCAGTGCCCGGTCCTTTAGCACAGATACGCAGTATTTT
TRBV6-1,TRBD1,many,TRBJ1-1,CASTKTGFTEAFF,TGTGCCAGCACCAAGACAGGGTTTACTGAAGCTTTCTTT